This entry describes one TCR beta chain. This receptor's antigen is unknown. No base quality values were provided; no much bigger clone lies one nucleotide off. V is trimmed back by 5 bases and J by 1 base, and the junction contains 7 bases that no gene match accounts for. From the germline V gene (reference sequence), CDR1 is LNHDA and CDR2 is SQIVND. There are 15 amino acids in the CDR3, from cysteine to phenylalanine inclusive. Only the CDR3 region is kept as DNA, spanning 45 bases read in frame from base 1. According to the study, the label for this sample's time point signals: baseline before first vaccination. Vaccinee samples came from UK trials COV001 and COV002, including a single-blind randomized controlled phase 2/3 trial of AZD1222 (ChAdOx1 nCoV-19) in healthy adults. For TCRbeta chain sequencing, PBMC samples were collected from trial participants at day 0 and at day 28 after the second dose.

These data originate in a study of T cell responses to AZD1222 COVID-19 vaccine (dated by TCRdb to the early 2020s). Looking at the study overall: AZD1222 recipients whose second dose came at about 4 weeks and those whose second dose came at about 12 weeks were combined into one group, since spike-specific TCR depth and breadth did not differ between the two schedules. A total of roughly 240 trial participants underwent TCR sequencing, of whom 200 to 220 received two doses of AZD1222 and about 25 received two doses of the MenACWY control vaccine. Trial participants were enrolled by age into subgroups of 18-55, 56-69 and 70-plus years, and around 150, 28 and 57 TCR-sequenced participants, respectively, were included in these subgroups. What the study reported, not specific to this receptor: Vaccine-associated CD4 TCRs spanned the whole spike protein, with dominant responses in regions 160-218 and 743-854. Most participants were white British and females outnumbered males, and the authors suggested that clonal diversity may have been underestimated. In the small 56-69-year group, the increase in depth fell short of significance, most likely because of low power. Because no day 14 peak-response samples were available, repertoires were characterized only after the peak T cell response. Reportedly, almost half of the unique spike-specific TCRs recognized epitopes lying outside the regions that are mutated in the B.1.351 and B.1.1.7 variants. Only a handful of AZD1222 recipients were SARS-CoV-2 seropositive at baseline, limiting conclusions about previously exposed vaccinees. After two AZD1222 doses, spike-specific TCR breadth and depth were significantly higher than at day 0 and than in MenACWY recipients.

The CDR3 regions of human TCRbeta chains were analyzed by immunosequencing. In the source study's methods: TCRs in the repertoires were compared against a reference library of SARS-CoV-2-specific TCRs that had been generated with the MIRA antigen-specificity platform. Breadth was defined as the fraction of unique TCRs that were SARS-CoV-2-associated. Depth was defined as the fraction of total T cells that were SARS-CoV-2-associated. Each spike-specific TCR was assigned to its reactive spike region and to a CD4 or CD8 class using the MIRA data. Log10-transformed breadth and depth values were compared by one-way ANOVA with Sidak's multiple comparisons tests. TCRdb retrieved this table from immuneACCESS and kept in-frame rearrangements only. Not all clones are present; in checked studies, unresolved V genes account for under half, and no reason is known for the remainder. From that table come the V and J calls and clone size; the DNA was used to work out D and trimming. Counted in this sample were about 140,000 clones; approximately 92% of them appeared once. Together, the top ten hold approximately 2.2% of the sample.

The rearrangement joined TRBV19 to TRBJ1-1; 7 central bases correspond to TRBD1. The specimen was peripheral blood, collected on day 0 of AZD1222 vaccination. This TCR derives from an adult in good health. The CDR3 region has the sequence CASSGTAIRNTEAFF. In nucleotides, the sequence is TGTGCCAGTAGTGGGACAGCCATTCGGAACACTGAAGCTTTCTTT.